These 21 T cell receptor beta chains originate from one sample sequenced in a study of early T cells in non-severe SARS-CoV-2 infection. TCRdb independently ran MiXCR on the 5' RACE reads; one entry per CDR3 protein. The repertoire holds fewer than 30,000 distinct CDR3 sequences, with about 4.2% as singletons. The sample comprised whole blood. The receptor source for this set is an adult who was a healthcare worker with PCR-confirmed SARS-CoV-2 infection or an uninfected control (not recorded which).

This clonotype was observed a handful of times. The chain is built from TRBV7-8 and TRBJ2-3; maybe TRBD2 (6 bases). The CDR3 has 16 residues. Trimming cost V 0 bases and J 6 bases, with 16 bases left between them. From germline, CDR1 is SGHVS and CDR2 FQNEAQ. The CDR3 DNA is TGTGCCAGCAGCTTAGCACCAGCGGGCCTTTCCGATACGCAGTATTTT. This sequence encodes CASSLAPAGLSDTQYF.

The chain combines TRBV12-3 or TRBV12-4 with TRBJ2-3, with a weak D call TRBD1 (5 bases). This CDR3 comprises 16 residues. V was shortened by 3 bases and J by 4 bases, with 17 bases between the two germline ends. CDR3 sequence reads: CASSFSGFGLADTQYF. The CDR3 DNA reads TGTGCCAGCAGTTTTTCAGGGTTCGGGCTAGCAGATACGCAGTATTTT.

This clonotype was found many times. The chain uses TRBV27 and TRBJ2-1; D not resolved. Germline CDR1 is MNHEY and CDR2 is SMNVEV (reference sequence). The CDR3 runs to 15 residues. The V and J ends lost 2 bases and 4 bases respectively, with 12 bases between them. The CDR3 DNA reads as TGTGCCAGCAGTTTAAGTGGGAACTCTTACAATGAGCAGTTCTTC. Protein: CASSLSGNSYNEQFF.

This clonotype has more than one count but fewer than ten. The CDR3 DNA reads TGTGCCTGGAGTCTCTCCGTGCGTGGGGCCAACGTCCTGACTTTC. Its translation: CAWSLSVRGANVLTF. The V gene is TRBV30, the J gene TRBJ2-6; D gene unclear. Per germline, CDR1 GTSNPN and CDR2 SVGIG (reference sequence). The CDR3 is made up of 15 amino acids. Trimming shortened V by 2 bases and J by 3 bases, and 11 bases separated the two germline ends.

In its sample, this clonotype was seen many times. This CDR3 reads CASTTTEGLAGVTDTQYF. DNA of the CDR3: TGTGCCAGCACTACAACCGAGGGACTAGCGGGAGTCACAGATACGCAGTATTTT. This rearrangement joins TRBV7-9 to TRBJ2-3; 14 nucleotides match TRBD2. The ends lost 7 bases at V and 2 bases at J; junction bases unmatched: 11. CDR3 length: 18 amino acids. In germline, CDR1 is SEHNR, CDR2 FQNEAQ (reference sequence).

This clonotype was counted ten times or more. V is TRBV5-4 and J is TRBJ2-5; perhaps TRBD2 as D (5 bases). Trimming removed 0 bases at V and 3 bases at J, with 12 bases between. The CDR3 extends over 15 amino acids. Germline loops: CDR1 SGHNT, CDR2 YYREEE (reference sequence). This CDR3 is CASSLGGPGEETQYF. The CDR3 DNA reads TGTGCCAGCAGCTTGGGCGGGCCTGGGGAAGAGACCCAGTACTTC.

This clonotype was picked up many times. This CDR3 is CSAPPVISTDTQYF. In DNA form, the CDR3 reads TGCAGTGCCCCCCCCGTTATCTCCACAGATACGCAGTATTTT. The chain recombines TRBV20-1 with TRBJ2-3; D gene uncertain. The CDR3 is made up of 14 amino acids. In germline, CDR1 is DFQATT, CDR2 SNEGSKA (reference sequence). Deletions cut 6 bases from V and 2 bases from J, with 15 bases between.

This clonotype was recorded many times. The chain employs TRBV11-2 and TRBJ1-4; tentative D call: TRBD1 (5 bases). The V and J ends lost 5 bases and 8 bases respectively, with 15 bases between them. CDR3 size: 14 residues. Germline V gene data show CDR1 as SGHAT and CDR2 as FQNNGV. CDR3 nucleotides: TGTGCCAGCAGCCGGGGCGGGGCAACCGAAAAACTGTTTTTT. Translation gives CASSRGGATEKLFF. The whole variable domain, filled in from reference TRBV11-2 and TRBJ1-4, reads EAGVAQSPRYKIIEKRQSVAFWCNPISGHATLYWYQQILGQGPKLLIQFQNNGVVDDSQLPKDRFSAERLKGVDSTLKIQPAKLEDSAVYLCASSRGGATEKLFFGSGTQLSVL.

This clonotype came up many times. The CDR3 is CASSIDARGSSTDTQYF. The CDR3 DNA follows: TGTGCCAGTAGTATAGATGCTCGGGGGTCTAGCACAGATACGCAGTATTTT. The chain links TRBV19 to TRBJ2-3, with D possibly being TRBD2 (6 bases). The V end was cut by 0 bases, the J end by 0 bases, with 13 bases between. CDR1 is LNHDA, CDR2 SQIVND, per germline (reference sequence). This CDR3 spans 17 amino acids.

As for this clonotype: This clone may be a read error of a much larger clone one base away. This rearrangement joins TRBV28 to TRBJ2-1, with 7 positions matching TRBD1. Per the germline V gene, CDR1 is MDHEN and CDR2 is SYDVKM. The CDR3 loop spans 14 amino acids. Unmatched junction bases numbered 7, after V lost 6 bases and J lost 5 bases. The CDR3 coding sequence is TGTGCCAGCAGCTCCACAGGGGAGAACAATGAGCAGTTCTTC. Translated: CASSSTGENNEQFF.

The V and J genes are TRBV12-3 or TRBV12-4 and TRBJ2-7; TRBD2 is a possible D gene (5 bases). The CDR3 loop spans 16 amino acids. V shed 5 bases and J shed 2 bases, with 19 bases lying between them. Here the CDR3 reads CASSPLPGGPPYEQYF. The CDR3 DNA sequence: TGTGCCAGCAGTCCCCTACCCGGAGGCCCCCCCTACGAGCAGTACTTC.

In this sample, this clonotype turned up a few times. The genes are TRBV14 and TRBJ1-2; weak D call: TRBD1 (5 bases). Trimming cost V 2 bases and J 4 bases, with 11 bases left between them. There are 14 residues in the CDR3. Germline V CDR1 and CDR2: SGHDN, FVKESK. The DNA for the CDR3 is TGTGCCAGCAGCCAAACCGCGGGGGGCTATGGCTACACCTTC. It specifies CASSQTAGGYGYTF. The full variable domain, its missing parts supplied by reference TRBV14 and TRBJ1-2, is EAGVTQFPSHSVIEKGQTVTLRCDPISGHDNLYWYRRVMGKEIKFLLHFVKESKQDESGMPNNRFLAERTGGTYSTLKVQPAELEDSGVYFCASSQTAGGYGYTFGSGTRLTVV.

This clonotype has a count of ten or more. This sequence joins TRBV11-2 and TRBJ2-7; 8 positions agree with TRBD2. Trimming cost V 5 bases and J 6 bases; bases outside gene matches: 9. The CDR3 spans 14 residues. The germline V gene encodes CDR1 SGHAT and CDR2 FQNNGV. CDR3 bases: TGTGCCAGCAGCCCTCAGCGGGAGTACCTCGAGCAGTACTTC. Its protein product is CASSPQREYLEQYF.

This chain connects TRBV5-1 to TRBJ2-1; perhaps TRBD2 as D (5 bases). Germline V CDR1 and CDR2: SGHRS, YFSETQ. Trimming removed 4 bases at V and 4 bases at J, with 12 bases between. This CDR3 region has 14 residues. The CDR3 here is CASSAEAAYNEQFF. In DNA form, the CDR3 reads TGCGCCAGCAGCGCGGAGGCGGCGTACAATGAGCAGTTCTTC.

In this sample, this clonotype turned up many times. This chain links TRBV28 with TRBJ2-3; maybe TRBD1 (6 bases). Germline V gene sequence: CDR1 MDHEN, CDR2 SYDVKM. The CDR3 has 15 amino acids. The V end was cut by 5 bases, the J end by 1 base, with 13 bases between. The CDR3: CASSTTGLGTDTQYF. DNA for the CDR3: TGTGCCAGCAGTACTACAGGGCTAGGCACAGATACGCAGTATTTT.

This clonotype occurred many times. The rearrangement links TRBV18 to TRBJ2-2; D gene unclear. Germline-derived CDR1 and CDR2 are KGHSH and LQKENI. The CDR3 sequence is 11 residues long. V lost 8 bases and J lost 4, with 5 bases in between. CDR3 sequence reads: CASTITGELFF. CDR3 coding DNA: TGTGCCAGCACCATCACCGGGGAGCTGTTTTTT.

This clonotype was recorded many times. This sequence joins TRBV4-2 and TRBJ2-4; 8 nucleotides align to TRBD2. CDR1 is LGHNA and CDR2 is YNFKEQ in the germline V gene. The CDR3 has 17 amino acids. V was clipped by 0 bases and J by 8 bases; unmatched bases: 12. CDR3 sequence (DNA): TGTGCCAGCAGCCAAGATTACGGGAGGGCCCGGAGGGACATTCAGTACTTC. Its protein is CASSQDYGRARRDIQYF.

This clonotype was counted ten times or more. The J gene is TRBJ1-2, the V gene TRBV20-1; TRBD1 agrees at 9 bases. This CDR3 comprises 13 residues. J lost 6 bases, V lost 1 base, and 3 bases had no gene match. CDR1 is DFQATT and CDR2 is SNEGSKA in the germline V gene (reference sequence). The CDR3 coding sequence is TGCAGTGCTAGAGTTCGGACAGGGGATGGCTACACCTTC. Its protein product is CSARVRTGDGYTF.

This clonotype was counted ten times or more. The rearrangement uses TRBV6-1 and TRBJ2-5; the D is unclear. V was cut by 4 bases and J by 4 bases, with 7 bases left in between. The CDR3 runs 12 residues. Germline V CDR1 and CDR2: MNHNS, SASEGT. This chain's CDR3 is CASSGPLETQYF. CDR3 nucleotides: TGTGCCAGCAGTGGACCTCTAGAGACCCAGTACTTC.

This clonotype was recorded at least ten times. The chain is built from TRBV30 and TRBJ2-7; 10 bases are a match to TRBD1. The germline gives CDR1 GTSNPN, CDR2 SVGIG (reference sequence). With V trimmed by 3 bases and J by 1 base, 15 bases remained unmatched. The CDR3 is 18 amino acids. The CDR3, as DNA: TGTGCCTGGAGCAATCCGGGACAGGGGCAACAAACTTCCTACGAGCAGTACTTC. It yields the protein CAWSNPGQGQQTSYEQYF.

This clonotype was counted at least ten times. The chain has TRBV4-1 and TRBJ1-1; no clear D. V gave up 0 bases and J gave up 1 base, with 6 bases separating them. The germline CDR1 and CDR2 sequences are MGHRA and YSYEKL. CDR3 size: 14 residues. The CDR3 nucleotides are TGCGCCAGCAGCCAAGATTTGGAGAACACTGAAGCTTTCTTT. It yields the protein CASSQDLENTEAFF.